This passage covers 26 T cell receptor beta chains from one sample sequenced in a study of T cells in Graves' hyperthyroidism and ophthalmopathy. Researchers amplified the TCR beta CDR3 regions from RNA transcripts. First-round RT-PCR targeting the TCR CDR3 was performed with the HTBI primer set. One entry per CDR3 protein results from TCRdb running MiXCR on the multiplex PCR reads. The sample holds about 740,000 distinct CDR3 sequences, 14% seen once. The sequencing sample was made of blood. The receptors derive from a woman under 30 with Graves' hyperthyroidism.

This clonotype was seen ten or more times. The rearrangement links TRBV28 to TRBJ2-1; perhaps D is TRBD1 or TRBD2 (5 bases each). CDR3 size: 11 residues. The germline gives CDR1 MDHEN, CDR2 SYDVKM. The ends were cut back, 6 bases at V and 9 bases at J, with 9 bases in the middle. The CDR3 nucleotides read TGTGCCAGCAGCAGGGAGCCTGAGCAGTTCTTC. This encodes CASSREPEQFF.

The rearrangement links TRBV4-1 to TRBJ2-2, with 8 bases identical to TRBD2. V lost 4 bases, J lost 0 bases, and 7 bases stayed unmatched. There are 17 residues in the CDR3. Germline V gives CDR1 MGHRA, CDR2 YSYEKL. The CDR3 coding sequence is TGCGCCAGCAGCCCCCCGGGACTAGATACGAACACCGGGGAGCTGTTTTTT. This gives the protein CASSPPGLDTNTGELFF.

This clonotype was observed a handful of times. CDR3 loop: CASSFGGDYTGELFF. Written as DNA, the CDR3 is TGTGCCAGCAGCTTCGGGGGAGATTACACCGGGGAGCTGTTTTTT. The chain combines TRBV6-2 or TRBV6-3 with TRBJ2-2, with a weak D call TRBD2 (6 bases). V lost 6 bases, J lost 3 bases, and 14 bases lay in between. In germline, CDR1 is MNHEY, CDR2 SVGEGT. CDR3 length: 15 amino acids.

This clonotype was seen a handful of times. The chain couples TRBV9 to TRBJ2-4, with D perhaps matching TRBD2 (6 bases). Germline V lookup: CDR1 SGDLS, CDR2 YYNGEE. The CDR3 is 14 residues long. The V gene lost 3 bases and the J gene lost 7 bases, with 14 bases spanning the gap. The CDR3 spells CASSGGVSGNIQYF. As DNA, the CDR3 is TGTGCCAGCAGCGGAGGGGTCAGCGGGAACATTCAGTACTTC.

This clonotype was observed many times. The CDR3 DNA reads as TGTGCCAGCAGGACGGGACAGGCGTTTGGCGAGCAGTACTTC. Residues: CASRTGQAFGEQYF. This chain uses TRBV6-1 with TRBJ2-7; 8 nucleotides line up with TRBD1. J gave up 6 bases and V 6 bases, and 10 bases lay outside the gene matches. Looked up from germline, CDR1 is MNHNS and CDR2 is SASEGT. This CDR3 has 14 residues.

This clonotype was counted only a few times. This chain joins TRBV20-1 and TRBJ2-2; D gene ambiguous. The CDR3 covers 8 residues. Trimming removed 5 bases from V and 10 bases from J, with 2 bases in between. Germline values: CDR1 DFQATT, CDR2 SNEGSKA (reference sequence). The CDR3 protein is CSAVELFF. CDR3 sequence (DNA): TGCAGTGCTGTGGAGCTGTTTTTT.

This clonotype showed up many times. This chain joins TRBV12-3 or TRBV12-4 and TRBJ2-7; D gene ambiguous. The CDR3 sequence is 12 residues long. V was pared by 6 bases and J by 5 bases, with 11 bases between. CDR3 coding DNA: TGTGCCAGCAGCGGCCTGACCAACGAGCAGTACTTC. Its translation is CASSGLTNEQYF.

The chain couples TRBV28 to TRBJ1-2; D is uncertain. Per germline, CDR1 MDHEN and CDR2 SYDVKM. This CDR3 region has 16 residues. V was clipped by 3 bases and J by 0 bases, with 14 bases between them. In DNA form, the CDR3 reads TGTGCCAGCAGTTTTTCGGTCAGTTCTTCTAACTATGGCTACACCTTC. Amino acids: CASSFSVSSSNYGYTF.

The gene calls are TRBV27 and TRBJ1-4, with D tentatively TRBD1 (6 bases). V was trimmed by 1 base and J by 5 bases, leaving 11 bases between them. The CDR3 is made up of 15 amino acids. CDR1 is MNHEY and CDR2 is SMNVEV in the germline V gene (reference sequence). DNA of the CDR3: TGTGCCAGCAGTTTATTCTCCGGACAGAATGAAAAACTGTTTTTT. It translates to CASSLFSGQNEKLFF.

This clonotype came up a few times. The chain combines TRBV9 with TRBJ2-7, with 7 bases lining up with TRBD2. V shed 0 bases and J 1 base; nucleotides not matched to a gene: 4. Germline CDR1 reads SGDLS; CDR2 reads YYNGEE. This CDR3 has 15 residues. CDR3 nucleotides: TGTGCCAGCAGCGTAGGTAGCGGGTCGTCCTACGAGCAGTACTTC. Amino acids: CASSVGSGSSYEQYF. Looking up the rest from reference TRBV9 and TRBJ2-7 gives the full variable domain: DSGVTQTPKHLITATGQRVTLRCSPRSGDLSVYWYQQSLDQGLQFLIQYYNGEERAKGNILERFSAQQFPDLHSELNLSSLELGDSALYFCASSVGSGSSYEQYFGPGTRLTVT.

A note on this clonotype: A much more abundant neighbour one base away suggests this may be a read error. The V and J genes are TRBV12-3 or TRBV12-4 and TRBJ1-2; D is undetermined. With 3 bases removed from V and 1 base from J, the gap between germline ends came to 15 bases. CDR3 length: 16 amino acids. This chain's CDR3 is CASSFMARRYNYGYTF. The CDR3 region has the DNA TGTGCCAGCAGTTTCATGGCGAGGAGATATAACTATGGCTACACCTTC.

This clonotype was counted ten times or more. The CDR3 here is CATSRDLHGYTF. CDR3 DNA sequence: TGTGCCACCAGCAGAGATCTCCATGGCTACACCTTC. The chain carries TRBV15 and TRBJ1-2, with D unclear. Germline-derived CDR1 and CDR2 are LNHNV and YYDKDF (reference sequence). The V end lost 0 bases, the J end lost 6 bases, and 5 bases lay between the germline ends. The CDR3 has 12 amino acids.

This clonotype was seen at least ten times. The V call is TRBV2, the J call TRBJ2-2; no clear D. Trimming stripped 7 bases from V and 6 bases from J, with 15 bases between. CDR1 and CDR2 from the germline V gene are SNHLY and FYNNEI. The CDR3 extends over 14 amino acids. DNA for the CDR3: TGTGCCAGCATCTTTTCTAGTTCCGCCGGGGAGCTGTTTTTT. Amino acid sequence: CASIFSSSAGELFF.

A word on this clonotype: A much larger clone lies a single base off, so this may be a read error. This chain joins TRBV5-6 and TRBJ2-7; 8 bases agree with TRBD1. CDR1 and CDR2 from the germline V gene are SGHDT and YYEEEE. The CDR3 has 16 residues. The CDR3 protein is CASSLRWTGMRNERYF. In DNA, the CDR3 is TGTGCCAGCAGCCTAAGATGGACAGGGATGAGGAACGAGCGGTACTTC.

This clonotype has more than one count but fewer than ten. The CDR3 loop is CASSPTSGRPLPYNEQFF. The DNA of the CDR3 is TGTGCCAGCAGCCCGACTAGCGGGAGGCCCCTACCCTACAATGAGCAGTTCTTC. The chain has TRBV11-2 and TRBJ2-1; 13 positions match TRBD2. Losses at the gene ends were 5 bases for V and 2 bases for J; bases not matched to a gene: 9. This CDR3 is 18 amino acids long. The germline CDR1 and CDR2 sequences are SGHAT and FQNNGV.

The chain couples TRBV14 to TRBJ2-1, with D unclear. The CDR3 spans 13 residues. CDR1 is SGHDN, CDR2 FVKESK, per germline. Trimming took 5 bases from V and 15 from J, leaving 20 bases between them. Written as DNA, the CDR3 is TGTGCCAGCAGCTCTCTCGACGGTCTAAGTCTGTTCTTC. Its translation: CASSSLDGLSLFF.

In its sample, this clonotype was seen many times. V is TRBV20-1 and J is TRBJ2-7, with D possibly matching TRBD2 (6 bases). The V gene's germline CDR1 is DFQATT and CDR2 SNEGSKA (reference sequence). The CDR3 is 11 amino acids. Written as DNA, the CDR3 is TGCAGGGGGGGTAATTCCTACGAGCAGTACTTC. This encodes CRGGNSYEQYF.

The rearrangement uses TRBV18 and TRBJ2-7; 9 nucleotides line up with TRBD1. Germline CDR1 KGHSH, CDR2 LQKENI. There are 14 residues in the CDR3. The V and J ends lost 6 bases and 3 bases, in that order; junction bases with no gene match: 6. In nucleotides, the CDR3 is TGTGCCAGCTCGACCGGGACAGGGTACTACGAGCAGTACTTC. The encoded protein is CASSTGTGYYEQYF.

This chain uses TRBV5-6 with TRBJ2-1, with a weak D call TRBD2 (6 bases). This CDR3 spans 16 amino acids. The V end was cut by 1 base, the J end by 0 bases, with 11 bases between. The germline V gene encodes CDR1 SGHDT and CDR2 YYEEEE. The CDR3 spells CASSLYAGSSYNEQFF. The CDR3 bases are TGTGCCAGCAGCTTGTATGCGGGAAGCTCCTACAATGAGCAGTTCTTC.

The sample holds a few counts of this clonotype. The chain uses TRBV19 and TRBJ1-1; tentatively, D is TRBD1 (5 bases). The CDR3 has 17 amino acids. Germline values: CDR1 LNHDA, CDR2 SQIVND (reference sequence). V lost 3 bases and J lost 5, with 22 bases in between. The CDR3 reads CASSIIQDSTRKTEAFF. CDR3 sequence (DNA): TGTGCCAGTAGTATCATCCAAGACAGTACCCGGAAGACTGAAGCTTTCTTT.

V is TRBV7-6 and J is TRBJ1-4; D is uncertain. The CDR3 contains 15 residues. The V gene lost 4 bases and the J gene lost 1 base, with 10 bases spanning the gap. The germline CDR1 and CDR2 sequences are SGHVS and FNYEAQ. CDR3 nucleotide sequence: TGTGCCAGCAGCTCCCCGGGCCGAACTAATGAAAAACTGTTTTTT. As protein: CASSSPGRTNEKLFF. The full variable domain, rest sourced from reference TRBV7-6 and TRBJ1-4, is GAGVSQSPRYKVTKRGQDVALRCDPISGHVSLYWYRQALGQGPEFLTYFNYEAQQDKSGLPNDRFSAERPEGSISTLTIQRTEQRDSAMYRCASSSPGRTNEKLFFGSGTQLSVL.

In its sample, this clonotype was seen many times. The genes are TRBV28 and TRBJ1-4; no clear D. Germline assignment: CDR1 MDHEN and CDR2 SYDVKM. The V end was cut by 1 base, the J end by 13 bases, with 16 bases between. The CDR3 runs 14 residues. The DNA of the CDR3 is TGTGCCAGCAGTTTATCAGGAGAAACGCTCAGACTGTTTTTT. Translating gives CASSLSGETLRLFF.

This clonotype was counted at least ten times. This chain connects TRBV30 to TRBJ1-6, with a weak D call TRBD1 (5 bases). The ends were cut back, 2 bases at V and 15 bases at J, with 8 bases in the middle. From germline, CDR1 is GTSNPN and CDR2 SVGIG (reference sequence). The CDR3 is made up of 10 amino acids. The CDR3 spells CAWSSGFLHF. The DNA of the CDR3 is TGTGCCTGGAGTTCAGGGTTCCTCCACTTT.

This clonotype was found a few times. A read error may account for a junction end that differs from germline. CDR3: CASSFGGYERYF. In nucleotides, the CDR3 is TGTGCCAGCAGTTTCGGGGGGTACGAGCGGTACTTC. V usage is TRBV12-3 or TRBV12-4 and J usage is TRBJ2-7; 7 nucleotides agree with TRBD2. The CDR3 totals 12 residues.

The V and J genes are TRBV7-2 and TRBJ2-1; perhaps TRBD2 as D (5 bases). This CDR3 comprises 14 residues. CDR1 is SGHTA, CDR2 FQGNSA, per germline. V lost 2 bases, J lost 4 bases, and 9 bases lay in between. CDR3 DNA sequence: TGTGCCAGCAGCTTAATAGCGCTTTACAATGAGCAGTTCTTC. It yields the protein CASSLIALYNEQFF.

This clonotype turned up a few times. The V call is TRBV6-1, the J call TRBJ2-7, with D possibly being TRBD2 (5 bases). Germline values: CDR1 MNHNS, CDR2 SASEGT. With 11 bases removed from V and 2 bases from J, the gap between germline ends came to 19 bases. The CDR3 extends over 14 amino acids. CDR3 region: CASEESADTYEQYF. DNA of the CDR3: TGTGCCTCGGAGGAGTCAGCGGATACCTACGAGCAGTACTTC.